This T cell receptor (beta chain) originates from a study of cytomegalovirus exposure and HLA in healthy donors. The study, taken as a whole, reports: Differences between HLA loci emerged in a later analysis of TCR association rates, with DRB1 most and HLA-C fewest. The investigators catalogued 150 or so TCR beta chains as cytomegalovirus-associated.

V lost 0 bases, J lost 2 bases, and 1 base stayed unmatched. Looked up from germline, CDR1 is SGHRS and CDR2 is YFSETQ. This CDR3 comprises 14 residues. Remarks on this clone: The antigen is undetermined.

Use of 60 Vbeta and 13 Jbeta primers characterized the PCR. The method was immunoSEQ multiplex PCR; TCRdb's version includes in-frame clones alone and lacks a portion of them. The repertoire holds about 43,000 clones, with roughly 60% as singletons. The clonotype originates from a man aged 60 to 75 in good health and CMV-seropositive. The chain employs TRBV5-1 and TRBJ2-7, with 8 bases fitting TRBD1. Sequenced sample: PBMCs. The CDR3: CASSLEQGAYEQYF. The CDR3 region has the DNA TGCGCCAGCAGCTTGGAACAGGGGGCCTACGAGCAGTACTTC. Full variable domain (rest looked up from reference TRBV5-1 and TRBJ2-7): KAGVTQTPRYLIKTRGQQVTLSCSPISGHRSVSWYQQTPGQGLQFLFEYFSETQRNKGNFPGRFSGRQFSNSRSEMNVSTLELGDSALYLCASSLEQGAYEQYFGPGTRLTVT.